This T cell receptor (beta chain) was captured in a study of T-cell memory formation after mild COVID-19. Study results and limitations: Clones that contracted from day 15 to 85 were balanced CD4/CD8, while later expanders leaned CD4+.

A single count supports this clonotype. Its antigen is not known. V was pared by 5 bases and J by 4 bases, with 14 bases between. This CDR3 comprises 14 residues. TCRdb re-called the 5' RACE reads with MiXCR, one entry per CDR3 protein. The table records approximately 500,000 distinct CDR3 sequences, 25% of them present only once. The specimen was PBMCs or a T cell subset sorted from them (not recorded which). The chain joins TRBV12-3 or TRBV12-4 to TRBJ1-1; D gene uncertain. The sequence was obtained from an adult woman who had mild COVID-19 (a few samples of this study predate the infection). Cell type and time point are not known. The CDR3 DNA reads as TGTGCCAGCAGTCCACGAGGTGTGTTCACTGAAGCTTTCTTT. The encoded protein is CASSPRGVFTEAFF.